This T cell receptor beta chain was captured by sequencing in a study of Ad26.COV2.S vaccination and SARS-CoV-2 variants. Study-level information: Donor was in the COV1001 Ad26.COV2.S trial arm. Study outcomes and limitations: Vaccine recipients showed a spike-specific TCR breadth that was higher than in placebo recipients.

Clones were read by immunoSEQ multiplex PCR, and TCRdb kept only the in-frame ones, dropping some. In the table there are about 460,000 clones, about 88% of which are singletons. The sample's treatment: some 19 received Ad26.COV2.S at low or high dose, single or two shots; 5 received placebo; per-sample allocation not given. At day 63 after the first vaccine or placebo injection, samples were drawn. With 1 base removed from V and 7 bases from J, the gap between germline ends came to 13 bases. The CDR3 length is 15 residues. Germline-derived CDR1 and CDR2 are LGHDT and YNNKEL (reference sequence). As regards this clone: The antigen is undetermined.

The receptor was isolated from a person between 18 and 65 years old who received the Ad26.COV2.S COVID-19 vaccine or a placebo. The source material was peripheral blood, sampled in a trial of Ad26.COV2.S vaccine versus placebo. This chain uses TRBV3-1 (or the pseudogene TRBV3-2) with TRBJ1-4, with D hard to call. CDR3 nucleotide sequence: TGTGCCAGCAGCCAAGTGGCAGCCAGAGGTGAAAAACTGTTTTTT. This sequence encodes CASSQVAARGEKLFF.